This T cell receptor (beta chain) was profiled in a study of shared clonotypes between healthy human individuals. Deep was the level at which the assay was run. TCRdb keeps only in-frame clones here, not all; method: immunoSEQ multiplex PCR. Of some 320,000 clones in the sample, roughly 84% are singletons; the top ten hold about a sixth. Turning to this clone: Other DNA sequences in this sample translate to the same CDR3.

Germline CDR1 and CDR2: LGHNA and YSLEER. The CDR3 is 14 residues long. V was clipped by 1 base and J by 1 base, with 8 bases between them. The chain has TRBV4-3 and TRBJ2-7; maybe TRBD1 (6 bases). The source is a man aged 18-30 years in good health. Sequencing was performed on memory CD8+ T cells sorted from blood. Subset noted: CD45RO+ cells pooled with CCR7-negative TemRA cells. In DNA, the CDR3 is TGCGCCAGCAGCCAAGGGCAGGGGTCCTACGAGCAGTACTTC. Translation: CASSQGQGSYEQYF.